What follows are 21 T cell receptor beta chains derived from one specimen sequenced in a study of blood T cell repertoires in COVID-19. Repertoires were generated with immunoSEQ multiplex PCR, while TCRdb's copy carries only in-frame clones and drops some. The table has under 450,000 clones, roughly 90% seen once; the top ten hold 2.5% to 3%. Sequencing was carried out using PBMCs or T cells enriched from blood (not recorded which). All receptors come from a woman aged 25 to 39 who had recovered from COVID-19.

V usage is TRBV13 and J usage is TRBJ2-1; 11 bases map to TRBD1. V dropped 5 bases and J dropped 7; count of bases not matched to a gene: 10. The CDR3 has 16 residues. Germline V lookup: CDR1 PRHDT, CDR2 FYEKMQ (reference sequence). Here the CDR3 reads CASSPEGQGAENEQFF. CDR3 DNA sequence: TGTGCCAGCAGCCCAGAAGGACAGGGGGCTGAAAATGAGCAGTTCTTC.

J is TRBJ1-1 and V is TRBV5-6; perhaps TRBD1 as D (5 bases). Germline CDR1 and CDR2: SGHDT and YYEEEE. The CDR3 has 12 residues. Trimming left V 4 bases short and J 4 bases short, with 8 bases between. The CDR3 here is CASSRGTTEAFF. As DNA, the CDR3 is TGTGCCAGCAGCCGGGGGACCACTGAAGCTTTCTTT.

V and J are TRBV2 and TRBJ1-2, with D uncertain. Trimming stripped 3 bases from V and 8 bases from J, with 16 bases between. The CDR3 sequence is 14 residues long. Germline V CDR1 and CDR2: SNHLY, FYNNEI. The CDR3 bases are TGTGCCAGCAGTGAGGTGGAGGGCTCGGGCGGCTACACCTTC. Encoded protein: CASSEVEGSGGYTF.

V and J are TRBV19 and TRBJ1-4; 9 nucleotides align to TRBD1. V was clipped by 4 bases and J by 10 bases; unmatched bases: 4. Per germline, CDR1 LNHDA and CDR2 SQIVND (reference sequence). This CDR3 contains 13 residues. CDR3 sequence reads: CASSSGTGSKLFF. For the CDR3, the DNA is TGTGCCAGTAGTAGTGGGACAGGGTCAAAACTGTTTTTT.

The V call is TRBV15, the J call TRBJ1-2; 10 bases match TRBD1. CDR1 is LNHNV, CDR2 YYDKDF, per germline (reference sequence). V lost 0 bases and J lost 2; bases outside the gene matches: 9. The CDR3 covers 18 residues. CDR3 sequence reads: CATSRDLQTGGENYGYTF. CDR3 nucleotide sequence: TGTGCCACCAGCAGAGATCTGCAGACAGGGGGCGAGAACTATGGCTACACCTTC. The complete variable domain, with remaining parts taken from reference TRBV15 and TRBJ1-2, reads DAMVIQNPRYQVTQFGKPVTLSCSQTLNHNVMYWYQQKSSQAPKLLFHYYDKDFNNEADTPDNFQSRRPNTSFCFLDIRSPGLGDTAMYLCATSRDLQTGGENYGYTFGSGTRLTVV.

This clone was detected once. V is TRBV28 and J is TRBJ1-4, with D possibly matching TRBD1 (5 bases). V was clipped by 2 bases and J by 8 bases, with 15 bases between them. CDR1 and CDR2 (germline): MDHEN, SYDVKM. This CDR3 comprises 15 residues. This CDR3 reads CASSLTVGRREKLFF. As DNA, the CDR3 is TGTGCCAGCAGTTTAACGGTGGGGCGTCGGGAAAAACTGTTTTTT.

The chain is built from TRBV4-2 and TRBJ1-1; D remains ambiguous. Germline CDR1 LGHNA, CDR2 YNFKEQ. The CDR3 loop spans 12 amino acids. Trimming took 1 base from V and 3 from J, leaving 3 bases between them. The CDR3: CASSQAYTEAFF. CDR3 DNA: TGTGCCAGCAGCCAAGCCTACACTGAAGCTTTCTTT.

The chain employs TRBV10-2 and TRBJ2-3; 10 positions match TRBD2. CDR3 length equals 14 residues. V shed 10 bases and J 3 bases; nucleotides not matched to a gene: 7. CDR1 and CDR2 (germline): WSHSY, SAAADI. The CDR3 sequence: CATVAGGETDTQYF. The DNA for the CDR3 is TGCGCCACCGTAGCGGGGGGCGAGACAGATACGCAGTATTTT.

The genes are TRBV15 and TRBJ1-2; no definite D call. The CDR3 spans 14 residues. Germline V gene sequence: CDR1 LNHNV, CDR2 YYDKDF (reference sequence). V shed 0 bases and J shed 3 bases, with 8 bases lying between them. The CDR3 sequence: CATSRDRRDYGYTF. Here the CDR3 DNA reads TGTGCCACCAGCAGAGATCGGAGAGACTATGGCTACACCTTC.

The chain combines TRBV7-9 with TRBJ2-7; possibly TRBD1 for D (6 bases). Germline V gene data show CDR1 as SEHNR and CDR2 as FQNEAQ (reference sequence). This CDR3 has 13 amino acids. V was shortened by 1 base and J by 5 bases, with 9 bases between the two germline ends. The CDR3 spells CASSLGPGDEQYF. The CDR3 nucleotides are TGTGCCAGCAGCTTAGGTCCAGGGGACGAGCAGTACTTC.

The table lists this clone with a few counts. This chain joins TRBV2 and TRBJ1-1, with D tentatively TRBD1 (5 bases). Germline V gene sequence: CDR1 SNHLY, CDR2 FYNNEI. The ends were cut back, 4 bases at V and 3 bases at J, with 12 bases in the middle. The CDR3 length is 14 residues. The CDR3 DNA reads TGTGCCAGCAGTGGGGAATGGGGCTACACTGAAGCTTTCTTT. Translated: CASSGEWGYTEAFF.

The V and J genes are TRBV27 and TRBJ2-2; D gene uncertain. V was clipped by 6 bases and J by 4 bases, with 3 bases between them. The CDR3 contains 11 residues. Per the germline V gene, CDR1 is MNHEY and CDR2 is SMNVEV (reference sequence). The CDR3 DNA reads TGTGCCAGCAGACTCACCGGGGAGCTGTTTTTT. Its protein is CASRLTGELFF.

The chain recombines TRBV18 with TRBJ1-2; TRBD1 agrees at 9 bases. V trimming: 4 bases; J trimming: 7 bases; junction bases outside the gene matches: 10. CDR1 is KGHSH and CDR2 is LQKENI in the germline V gene. There are 15 residues in the CDR3. As DNA, the CDR3 is TGTGCCAGCTCACGGGACAGGGAACTTGATGGTGGCTACACCTTC. Translating it yields CASSRDRELDGGYTF.

V and J are TRBV12-3 or TRBV12-4 and TRBJ1-4; D is undetermined. The CDR3 loop spans 13 amino acids. The V gene lost 7 bases and the J gene lost 3 bases, with 9 bases spanning the gap. CDR3 region: CASKRGSNEKLFF. DNA for the CDR3: TGTGCCAGCAAACGGGGATCTAATGAAAAACTGTTTTTT.

This rearrangement joins TRBV13 to TRBJ1-4; no reliable D call. Germline values: CDR1 PRHDT, CDR2 FYEKMQ (reference sequence). The ends were cut back, 4 bases at V and 7 bases at J, with 16 bases in the middle. The CDR3 runs to 15 residues. For the CDR3, the DNA is TGTGCCAGCAGCTCTCGGGGAGGGAGAGGTGAAAAACTGTTTTTT. Translation: CASSSRGGRGEKLFF. Using reference TRBV13 and TRBJ1-4 for the parts outside the CDR3, the full variable domain is AAGVIQSPRHLIKEKRETATLKCYPIPRHDTVYWYQQGPGQDPQFLISFYEKMQSDKGSIPDRFSAQQFSDYHSELNMSSLELGDSALYFCASSSRGGRGEKLFFGSGTQLSVL.

The V gene is TRBV6-4, the J gene TRBJ1-1; 9 nucleotides line up with TRBD1. Unmatched junction bases numbered 5, after V lost 5 bases and J lost 4 bases. Germline V gene sequence: CDR1 MRHNA, CDR2 SNTAGT. This CDR3 spans 14 amino acids. The CDR3 loop reads CASSRGQGTTEAFF. Written as DNA, the CDR3 is TGTGCCAGCAGTAGAGGACAGGGGACCACTGAAGCTTTCTTT.

This clone was found once. The chain is built from TRBV5-8 and TRBJ2-7; weak D call: TRBD2 (5 bases). The CDR3 is 14 residues long. Deletions cut 0 bases from V and 1 base from J, with 8 bases between. Germline V CDR1 and CDR2: SGHTS, YDEGEE. CDR3 sequence: CASSLVTISYEQYF. The CDR3 DNA follows: TGTGCCAGCAGCTTGGTGACTATTTCCTACGAGCAGTACTTC.

This chain joins TRBV7-2 and TRBJ1-5, with D unclear. The V and J ends lost 4 bases and 7 bases respectively, with 14 bases between them. Germline CDR1 is SGHTA and CDR2 is FQGNSA. CDR3 length: 14 amino acids. CDR3 sequence (DNA): TGTGCCAGCAGCTCGGCGGGGTCCTGGCAGCCCCAGCATTTT. Protein sequence: CASSSAGSWQPQHF. Full variable domain (missing parts from reference TRBV7-2 and TRBJ1-5): GAGVSQSPSNKVTEKGKDVELRCDPISGHTALYWYRQSLGQGLEFLIYFQGNSAPDKSGLPSDRFSAERTGGSVSTLTIQRTQQEDSAVYLCASSSAGSWQPQHFGDGTRLSIL.

This clone was seen more than once but under ten times. V is TRBV7-2 and J is TRBJ2-7; 11 bases agree with TRBD2. Germline CDR1 SGHTA, CDR2 FQGNSA. This CDR3 spans 16 amino acids. V lost 1 base to trimming and J lost 6 bases; unmatched junction nucleotides: 8. The CDR3 DNA reads as TGTGCCAGCAGCTTAGGTACTAGCGGGAGTAGTGCCGAGCAGTACTTC. Its protein is CASSLGTSGSSAEQYF.

The CDR3 bases are TGTGCCAGCAGCCCCCCCCGGGCCGGGGTGGCCACTGAAGCTTTCTTT. Protein: CASSPPRAGVATEAFF. The chain joins TRBV5-6 to TRBJ1-1; D ambiguous. CDR3 length: 16 residues. The germline V gene encodes CDR1 SGHDT and CDR2 YYEEEE. Trimming removed 4 bases from V and 4 bases from J, with 20 bases in between. Supplemented by reference TRBV5-6 and TRBJ1-1, the full variable domain reads DAGVTQSPTHLIKTRGQQVTLRCSPKSGHDTVSWYQQALGQGPQFIFQYYEEEERQRGNFPDRFSGHQFPNYSSELNVNALLLGDSALYLCASSPPRAGVATEAFFGQGTRLTVV.

The rearrangement links TRBV27 to TRBJ2-7, with 10 positions matching TRBD2. This CDR3 contains 14 residues. V gave up 5 bases and J gave up 2 bases; unmatched junction bases: 3. CDR1 and CDR2 (germline): MNHEY, SMNVEV (reference sequence). The CDR3 DNA follows: TGTGCCAGCAGTCCGAGCGGGAGGGCCTACGAGCAGTACTTC. This codes for CASSPSGRAYEQYF.